This passage covers 26 T cell receptor beta chains from one sample sequenced in a study of blood T cell repertoires in COVID-19. TCRdb's copy holds only in-frame clones and misses some; the assay was immunoSEQ multiplex PCR. The repertoire holds 180,000 or so clones, with approximately 88% as singletons. The specimen was PBMCs or T cells enriched from blood (not recorded which). The receptors originated from a woman aged 55 to 70 who had recovered from COVID-19.

The chain recombines TRBV4-1 with TRBJ2-1, with a weak D call TRBD1 (5 bases). In germline, CDR1 is MGHRA, CDR2 YSYEKL. The CDR3 is 12 residues long. V was cut by 4 bases and J by 5 bases, with 6 bases left in between. The CDR3 is CASSLQDNEQFF. The CDR3 region has the DNA TGCGCCAGCAGCCTACAGGACAATGAGCAGTTCTTC.

This rearrangement joins TRBV20-1 to TRBJ2-5; TRBD2 matches 7 bases. This CDR3 spans 14 amino acids. The J segment lost 4 bases and the V segment lost 3 bases, leaving 8 bases of the junction unmatched. Looked up from germline, CDR1 is DFQATT and CDR2 is SNEGSKA (reference sequence). In nucleotides, the CDR3 is TGCAGTGCTAGTAGCGGGTCCCGGGGAGAGACCCAGTACTTC. This codes for CSASSGSRGETQYF.

This clone appeared a single time. The chain carries TRBV11-2 and TRBJ2-7; D may be TRBD2 (5 bases). Germline V CDR1 and CDR2: SGHAT, FQNNGV. With 0 bases removed from V and 6 bases from J, the gap between germline ends came to 9 bases. The CDR3 covers 13 residues. CDR3 region: CASSLERVSEQYF. CDR3 bases: TGTGCCAGCAGCTTAGAGAGGGTCTCCGAGCAGTACTTC.

This clone was recorded once. The rearrangement uses TRBV2 and TRBJ1-1, with 7 bases matching TRBD1. This CDR3 has 15 amino acids. V trimming: 6 bases; J trimming: 2 bases; junction bases outside the gene matches: 9. Germline assignment: CDR1 SNHLY and CDR2 FYNNEI. CDR3 sequence: CASSVRTGLNTEAFF. As DNA, the CDR3 is TGTGCCAGCAGCGTTAGGACAGGCTTAAACACTGAAGCTTTCTTT.

The genes are TRBV25-1 and TRBJ1-4, with a possible D match to TRBD1 (5 bases). Trimming took off 1 base at V and 7 bases at J, with 10 bases between the two ends. The germline CDR1 and CDR2 sequences are MGHDK and SYGVNS. This CDR3 contains 14 residues. As DNA, the CDR3 is TGTGCCAGCAGTGAATTGGGGGGAAGTGAAAAACTGTTTTTT. Protein: CASSELGGSEKLFF. The variable domain in full, completed from reference TRBV25-1 and TRBJ1-4, reads EADIYQTPRYLVIGTGKKITLECSQTMGHDKMYWYQQDPGMELHLIHYSYGVNSTEKGDLSSESTVSRIRTEHFPLTLESARPSHTSQYLCASSELGGSEKLFFGSGTQLSVL.

CDR3 region: CASGTSGSTDTQYF. In DNA form, the CDR3 reads TGTGCCAGCGGGACTAGCGGGAGCACAGATACGCAGTATTTT. This chain uses TRBV6-5 with TRBJ2-3; TRBD2 matches at 12 bases. The CDR3 contains 14 residues. V trimming: 8 bases; J trimming: 0 bases; junction bases outside the gene matches: 0. Germline V lookup: CDR1 MNHEY, CDR2 SVGAGI.

This chain uses TRBV6-5 with TRBJ1-2, with TRBD1 matching over 8 bases. Germline CDR1 reads MNHEY; CDR2 reads SVGAGI. V lost 2 bases to trimming and J lost 7 bases; unmatched junction nucleotides: 12. This CDR3 is built from 16 residues. The CDR3 protein is CASSYTTGVIGFGYTF. The CDR3 coding sequence is TGTGCCAGCAGTTACACGACAGGGGTTATAGGATTTGGCTACACCTTC.

The chain recombines TRBV5-1 with TRBJ2-5, with D possibly matching TRBD2 (5 bases). There are 16 residues in the CDR3. The V gene's germline CDR1 is SGHRS and CDR2 YFSETQ. Trimming left V 0 bases short and J 1 base short, with 13 bases between. CDR3 amino acids: CASSLAGNLIQETQYF. As DNA, the CDR3 is TGCGCCAGCAGCTTGGCCGGGAACCTCATCCAAGAGACCCAGTACTTC.

V and J are TRBV13 and TRBJ2-7, with 8 bases lining up with TRBD2. Trimming cost V 2 bases and J 4 bases; bases outside gene matches: 4. The CDR3 sequence is 14 residues long. The V gene's germline CDR1 is PRHDT and CDR2 FYEKMQ (reference sequence). In DNA form, the CDR3 reads TGTGCCAGCAGCTTAAATCGGGGGGGATACGAGCAGTACTTC. Encoded protein: CASSLNRGGYEQYF.

The rearrangement uses TRBV6-5 and TRBJ2-1; 7 bases align to TRBD1. CDR3 length: 14 residues. V lost 7 bases and J lost 3; bases outside the gene matches: 6. Germline loops: CDR1 MNHEY, CDR2 SVGAGI. Here the CDR3 reads CASTLRDSYNEQFF. The CDR3 DNA follows: TGTGCCAGCACCCTCCGGGACAGCTACAATGAGCAGTTCTTC.

The chain has TRBV7-2 and TRBJ1-1; possibly TRBD1 for D (6 bases). V lost 2 bases and J 0 bases, leaving 16 bases between the germline ends. CDR1 is SGHTA, CDR2 FQGNSA, per germline. There are 17 residues in the CDR3. The CDR3 DNA is TGTGCCAGCAGCTTATTCCTACTCGGGACAATGAACACTGAAGCTTTCTTT. It codes for CASSLFLLGTMNTEAFF.

This clone has just one count. The chain couples TRBV5-1 to TRBJ2-3; 10 nucleotides agree with TRBD2. There are 17 residues in the CDR3. The V segment lost 0 bases and the J segment 2 bases; nucleotides outside the gene matches: 6. CDR1 is SGHRS and CDR2 is YFSETQ in the germline V gene. The CDR3 sequence: CASSLAGLADYTDTQYF. The CDR3 DNA reads TGCGCCAGCAGCTTGGCCGGACTAGCGGATTACACAGATACGCAGTATTTT.

This clone was detected a few times. This chain links TRBV30 with TRBJ2-7, with D possibly being TRBD2 (6 bases). Looked up from germline, CDR1 is GTSNPN and CDR2 is SVGIG (reference sequence). The CDR3 has 11 amino acids. V was cut by 8 bases and J by 5 bases, with 13 bases left in between. CDR3 protein: CAHAGPDEQYF. For the CDR3, the DNA is TGTGCCCATGCGGGGCCCGACGAGCAGTACTTC.

The chain is built from TRBV11-2 and TRBJ2-5, with 10 bases that match TRBD1. Germline CDR1 and CDR2: SGHAT and FQNNGV. The CDR3 contains 16 residues. V dropped 2 bases and J dropped 3; count of bases not matched to a gene: 6. The CDR3 region has the DNA TGTGCCAGCAGCTTAACAGCGGGACAGGGGAAAGAGACCCAGTACTTC. Translating gives CASSLTAGQGKETQYF. Full variable domain (remainder filled in from reference TRBV11-2 and TRBJ2-5): EAGVAQSPRYKIIEKRQSVAFWCNPISGHATLYWYQQILGQGPKLLIQFQNNGVVDDSQLPKDRFSAERLKGVDSTLKIQPAKLEDSAVYLCASSLTAGQGKETQYFGPGTRLLVL.

This sequence joins TRBV9 and TRBJ2-7, with D possibly being TRBD2 (7 bases). CDR3 length equals 18 residues. Germline CDR1 reads SGDLS; CDR2 reads YYNGEE. Trimming pared 0 bases from V and 0 bases from J, leaving 19 bases between. CDR3 loop: CASSVGGGGAGLSYEQYF. For the CDR3, the DNA is TGTGCCAGCAGCGTAGGAGGGGGGGGAGCGGGCCTCTCCTACGAGCAGTACTTC.

This clone was seen a few times. This chain's CDR3 is CSVHRGSEQYF. In DNA form, the CDR3 reads TGCAGTGTCCACAGGGGGTCCGAGCAGTACTTC. The chain combines TRBV20-1 with TRBJ2-7; 8 bases agree with TRBD1. After removal of 7 bases from V and 6 bases from J, the junction contained 5 bases not matched to a gene. CDR1 and CDR2 from the germline V gene are DFQATT and SNEGSKA (reference sequence). The CDR3 is 11 amino acids.

This chain links TRBV18 with TRBJ2-2; no definite D call. The CDR3 has 14 amino acids. Trimming took 7 bases from V and 0 from J, leaving 9 bases between them. Germline CDR1 and CDR2: KGHSH and LQKENI. The CDR3 loop is CASFTQANTGELFF. As DNA, the CDR3 is TGTGCCAGCTTCACTCAGGCGAACACCGGGGAGCTGTTTTTT.

The chain recombines TRBV5-1 with TRBJ2-7; D is perhaps TRBD2 (5 bases). There are 14 residues in the CDR3. The germline V and J ends were trimmed by 4 bases and 3 bases, with 14 bases remaining between them. Germline V CDR1 and CDR2: SGHRS, YFSETQ. The CDR3 is CASSPGRLNYEQYF. As DNA, the CDR3 is TGCGCCAGCAGCCCGGGCCGACTAAACTACGAGCAGTACTTC.

This chain uses TRBV18 with TRBJ2-5, with TRBD1 matching 7 bases. With V trimmed by 3 bases and J by 5 bases, 6 bases remained unmatched. The germline CDR1 and CDR2 sequences are KGHSH and LQKENI. This CDR3 comprises 14 residues. This CDR3 reads CASSPGTERETQYF. The CDR3 region has the DNA TGTGCCAGCTCACCTGGGACAGAAAGGGAGACCCAGTACTTC.

Here the CDR3 DNA reads TGTGCCAGCAGCTTGGATCGGAGCGCCGAGCAGTACTTC. Translated: CASSLDRSAEQYF. The rearrangement uses TRBV5-4 and TRBJ2-7; no clear D. Germline V gene data show CDR1 as SGHNT and CDR2 as YYREEE (reference sequence). The ends were cut back, 0 bases at V and 6 bases at J, with 10 bases in the middle. This CDR3 is 13 amino acids long.

The chain has TRBV7-9 and TRBJ2-7; 7 nucleotides line up with TRBD1. The V gene end was trimmed by 7 bases and the J gene end by 0 bases; junction bases not matched to a gene: 9. CDR1 SEHNR and CDR2 FQNEAQ come from the germline V gene (reference sequence). CDR3 length: 15 amino acids. CDR3 sequence: CASTALTGNSYEQYF. In DNA form, the CDR3 reads TGTGCCAGCACCGCCCTGACAGGGAACTCCTACGAGCAGTACTTC.

The rearrangement links TRBV5-8 to TRBJ1-3; D is uncertain. Germline assignment: CDR1 SGHTS and CDR2 YDEGEE. The V and J ends lost 4 bases and 1 base respectively, with 15 bases between them. This CDR3 has 16 amino acids. CDR3 amino acids: CASSQRIQSSGNTIYF. The CDR3 DNA sequence: TGTGCCAGCAGCCAACGAATCCAGTCGTCTGGAAACACCATATATTTT.

V and J are TRBV28 and TRBJ2-7; 9 bases fit TRBD1. The CDR3 runs 16 residues. V lost 0 bases and J lost 1; bases outside the gene matches: 4. Per the germline V gene, CDR1 is MDHEN and CDR2 is SYDVKM. The CDR3 bases are TGTGCCAGCAGTTTATGGTTTGGGACAGGGTCCTACGAGCAGTACTTC. Translation: CASSLWFGTGSYEQYF.

The genes are TRBV2 and TRBJ1-1; maybe TRBD1 (5 bases). Trimming took 3 bases from V and 0 from J, leaving 8 bases between them. The CDR3 loop spans 14 amino acids. CDR1 and CDR2 (germline): SNHLY, FYNNEI. This CDR3 is CASSDIQVNTEAFF. The CDR3 DNA sequence: TGTGCCAGCAGTGATATACAGGTGAACACTGAAGCTTTCTTT.

The chain combines TRBV5-1 with TRBJ2-2; D is ambiguous. Germline V gene lookup returns CDR1 SGHRS and CDR2 YFSETQ. Trimming took 0 bases from V and 8 from J, leaving 8 bases between them. This CDR3 has 13 amino acids. This CDR3 is CASSLGASGELFF. CDR3 in DNA: TGCGCCAGCAGCTTGGGAGCGTCTGGGGAGCTGTTTTTT.

The sample holds a few counts of this clone. This chain uses TRBV29-1 with TRBJ1-2, with 7 bases that match TRBD1. The length of the CDR3 is 13 residues. Germline lookup yields CDR1 SQVTM and CDR2 ANQGSEA. Trimming took 6 bases from V and 2 from J; bases not matched to a gene: 6. CDR3 in amino acids: CSVGQLLNYGYTF. CDR3 DNA sequence: TGCAGCGTGGGACAGTTGTTAAACTATGGCTACACCTTC.